The sequence of this T cell receptor (beta chain) was determined in a study of response to subunit inactivated influenza vaccine. In this sample, this clonotype turned up a few times. What it binds is not known. Study conclusions and caveats: The authors put forward the suggestion that each seasonal influenza vaccination may bring in only a limited number of new T cells.

The CDR3 covers 16 residues. Trimming cost V 3 bases and J 1 base, with 12 bases left between them. Germline-derived CDR1 and CDR2 are ENHRY and SYGVKD. TCRdb reprocessed the RT-PCR reads with MiXCR, giving one entry per CDR3 protein. The sample consists of approximately 500,000 distinct CDR3 sequences, 12% to 15% of them appearing once. The chain employs TRBV10-3 and TRBJ2-2; D unresolved. The receptor's source is a man aged 45 to 65 who received an inactivated influenza vaccine. The specimen comprised PBMCs from blood, sampled 12 days after vaccination. CDR3 nucleotides: TGTGCCATCAGTGATCCGACACCGTTGAACACCGGGGAGCTGTTTTTT. Protein sequence: CAISDPTPLNTGELFF.